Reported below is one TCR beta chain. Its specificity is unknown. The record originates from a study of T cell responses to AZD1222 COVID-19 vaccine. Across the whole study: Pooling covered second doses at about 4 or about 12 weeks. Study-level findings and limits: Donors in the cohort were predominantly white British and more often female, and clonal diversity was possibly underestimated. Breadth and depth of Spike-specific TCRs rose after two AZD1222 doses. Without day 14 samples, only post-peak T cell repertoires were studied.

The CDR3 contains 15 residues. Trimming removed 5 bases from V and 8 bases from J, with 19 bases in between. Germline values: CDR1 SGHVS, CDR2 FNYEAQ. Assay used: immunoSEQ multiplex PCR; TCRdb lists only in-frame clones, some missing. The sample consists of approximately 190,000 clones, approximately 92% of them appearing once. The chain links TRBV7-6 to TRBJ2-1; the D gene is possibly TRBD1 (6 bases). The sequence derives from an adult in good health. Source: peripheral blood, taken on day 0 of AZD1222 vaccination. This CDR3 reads CASSLRDTGNDEQFF. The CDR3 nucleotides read TGTGCCAGCAGCCTCCGGGACACGGGAAACGATGAGCAGTTCTTC.